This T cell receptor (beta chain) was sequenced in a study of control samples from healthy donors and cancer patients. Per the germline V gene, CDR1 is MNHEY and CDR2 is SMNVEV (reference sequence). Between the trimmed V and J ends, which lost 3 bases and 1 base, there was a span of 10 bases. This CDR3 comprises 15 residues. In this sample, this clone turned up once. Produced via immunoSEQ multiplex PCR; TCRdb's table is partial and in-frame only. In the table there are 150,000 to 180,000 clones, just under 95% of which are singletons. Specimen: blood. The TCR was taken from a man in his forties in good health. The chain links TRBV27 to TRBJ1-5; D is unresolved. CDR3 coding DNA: TGTGCCAGCAGTTTTCTTATTGAGAGCAATCAGCCCCAGCATTTT. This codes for CASSFLIESNQPQHF.